The sequence of this T cell receptor (beta chain) was determined in a study of blood T cell repertoires in COVID-19. Study details: Whether acute or convalescent, the COVID-19 samples came from the United States, Italy and Spain. T cells, B-cell-depleted T cells, or PBMCs provided the cDNA or gDNA that served as material.

Germline values: CDR1 MDHEN, CDR2 SYDVKM. With 7 bases removed from V and 12 bases from J, the gap between germline ends came to 21 bases. The CDR3 spans 13 residues. How the authors handled the data: Reference gene primer amplification in the assay estimated nucleated cell counts. The method was immunoSEQ multiplex PCR; TCRdb's version includes in-frame clones alone and lacks a portion of them. That table gives V, J and clone size, and the DNA gave D and trimming. The sample carries more than 35,000 clones, 65% to 90% recorded once. The material sequenced was peripheral blood. V usage is TRBV28 and J usage is TRBJ1-1; no definite D call. The receptor was derived from a human donor in a cohort sampled during active COVID-19. CDR3 DNA: TGTGCCAGCAACCGGGGTTCGAGGGAACTAACTTTCTTT. Residues: CASNRGSRELTFF.